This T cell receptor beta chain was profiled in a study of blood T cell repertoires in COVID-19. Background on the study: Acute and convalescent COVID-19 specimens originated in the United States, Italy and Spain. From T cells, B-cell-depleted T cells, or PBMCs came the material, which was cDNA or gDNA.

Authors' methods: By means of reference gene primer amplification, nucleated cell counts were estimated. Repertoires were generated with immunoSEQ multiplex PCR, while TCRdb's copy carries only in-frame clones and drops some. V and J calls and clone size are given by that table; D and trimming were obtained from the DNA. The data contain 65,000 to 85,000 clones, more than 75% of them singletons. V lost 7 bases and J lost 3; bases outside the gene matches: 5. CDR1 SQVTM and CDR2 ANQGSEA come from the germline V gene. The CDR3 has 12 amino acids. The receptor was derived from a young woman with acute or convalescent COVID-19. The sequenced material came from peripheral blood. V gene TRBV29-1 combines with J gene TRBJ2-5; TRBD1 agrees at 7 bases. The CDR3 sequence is CSAQTGKETQYF. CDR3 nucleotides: TGCAGCGCTCAGACAGGGAAAGAGACCCAGTACTTC.